There are many counts of the clone carrying this T cell receptor (beta chain). The antigen is unknown. TCRdb independently ran MiXCR on the reads; one entry per CDR3 protein. The table lists 200,000 to 300,000 distinct CDR3 sequences, 9.1% of them singletons. Germline CDR1 and CDR2: SGHAT and FQNNGV. The V gene lost 8 bases and the J gene lost 0 bases, with 14 bases spanning the gap. This CDR3 spans 15 amino acids. These data come from a study of T cell repertoires in cytomegalovirus infection. Study at large: A matching HLA type, together with CMV infection, was signaled by public TCR beta signatures. Study observations and caveats: Summed frequency of shared TCR beta families picked out CMV carriers who also had the relevant HLA. HLA-C-restricted CMV-specific TCR beta clonotypes prevailed in the ex vivo response.

This clonotype was obtained from a human donor in good health (CMV status not recorded). Some clones in this sample may be carry-over from other donors' samples. The chain couples TRBV11-2 to TRBJ2-1, with D unclear. The sample consisted of PBMCs. CDR3 bases: TGTGCCAGCGGGGAAGGGAAGAGCTCCTACAATGAGCAGTTCTTC. This codes for CASGEGKSSYNEQFF.